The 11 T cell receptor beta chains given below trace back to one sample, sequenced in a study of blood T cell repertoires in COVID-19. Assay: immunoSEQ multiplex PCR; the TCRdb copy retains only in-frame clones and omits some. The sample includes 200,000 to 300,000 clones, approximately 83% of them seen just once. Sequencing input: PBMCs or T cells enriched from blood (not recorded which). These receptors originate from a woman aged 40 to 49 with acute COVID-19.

CDR3 nucleotide sequence: TGTGCCACCAGTGAACTTTCCCTCCGGACAGGTTCAGATACGCAGTATTTT. It is translated as CATSELSLRTGSDTQYF. This chain uses TRBV24-1 with TRBJ2-3, with 7 bases matching TRBD1. The CDR3 totals 17 residues. Germline CDR1 and CDR2: KGHDR and SFDVKD. V was clipped by 4 bases and J by 4 bases; unmatched bases: 13.

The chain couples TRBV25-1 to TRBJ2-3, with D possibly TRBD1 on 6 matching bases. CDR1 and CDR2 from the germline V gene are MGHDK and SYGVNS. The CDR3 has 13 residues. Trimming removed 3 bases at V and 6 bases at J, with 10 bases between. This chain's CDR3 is CASSDTGSDTQYF. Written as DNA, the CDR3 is TGTGCCAGCAGTGATACAGGGTCCGATACGCAGTATTTT.

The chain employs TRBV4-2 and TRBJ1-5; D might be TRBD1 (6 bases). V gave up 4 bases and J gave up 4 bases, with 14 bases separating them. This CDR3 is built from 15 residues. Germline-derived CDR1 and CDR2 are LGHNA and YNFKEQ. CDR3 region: CASSLETGLNQPQHF. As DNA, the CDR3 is TGTGCCAGCAGCCTGGAGACAGGATTAAATCAGCCCCAGCATTTT.

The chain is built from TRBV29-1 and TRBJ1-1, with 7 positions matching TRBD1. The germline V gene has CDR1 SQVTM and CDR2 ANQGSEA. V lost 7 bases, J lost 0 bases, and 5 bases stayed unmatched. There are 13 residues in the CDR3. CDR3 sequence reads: CSGNRGMNTEAFF. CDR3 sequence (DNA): TGCAGCGGAAACAGGGGTATGAACACTGAAGCTTTCTTT.

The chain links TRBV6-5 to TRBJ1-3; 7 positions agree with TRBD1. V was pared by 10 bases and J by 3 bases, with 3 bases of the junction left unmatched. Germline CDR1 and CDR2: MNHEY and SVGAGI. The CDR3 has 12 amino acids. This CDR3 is CANQGVGNTIYF. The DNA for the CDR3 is TGTGCCAACCAGGGGGTTGGAAACACCATATATTTT.

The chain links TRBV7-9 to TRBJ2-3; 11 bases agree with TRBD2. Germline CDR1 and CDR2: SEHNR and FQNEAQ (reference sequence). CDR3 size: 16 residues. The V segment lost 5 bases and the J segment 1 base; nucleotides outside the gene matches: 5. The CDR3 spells CASSPILAGGTDTQYF. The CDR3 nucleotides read TGTGCCAGCAGCCCGATACTAGCGGGGGGCACAGATACGCAGTATTTT.

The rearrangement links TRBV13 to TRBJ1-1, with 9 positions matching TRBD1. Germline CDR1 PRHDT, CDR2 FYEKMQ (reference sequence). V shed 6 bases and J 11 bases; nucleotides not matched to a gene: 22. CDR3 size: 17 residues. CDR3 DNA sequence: TGTGCCAGCAGACCCCGTAATAATCGGGACAGGGCGGTCGGGGCTTTCTTT. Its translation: CASRPRNNRDRAVGAFF. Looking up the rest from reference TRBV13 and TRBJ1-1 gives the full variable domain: AAGVIQSPRHLIKEKRETATLKCYPIPRHDTVYWYQQGPGQDPQFLISFYEKMQSDKGSIPDRFSAQQFSDYHSELNMSSLELGDSALYFCASRPRNNRDRAVGAFFGQGTRLTVV.

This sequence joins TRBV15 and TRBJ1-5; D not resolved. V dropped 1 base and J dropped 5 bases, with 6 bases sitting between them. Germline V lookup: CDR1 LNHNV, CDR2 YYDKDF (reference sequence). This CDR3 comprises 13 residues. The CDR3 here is CATSRVEDQPQHF. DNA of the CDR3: TGTGCCACCAGCAGAGTGGAGGATCAGCCCCAGCATTTT.

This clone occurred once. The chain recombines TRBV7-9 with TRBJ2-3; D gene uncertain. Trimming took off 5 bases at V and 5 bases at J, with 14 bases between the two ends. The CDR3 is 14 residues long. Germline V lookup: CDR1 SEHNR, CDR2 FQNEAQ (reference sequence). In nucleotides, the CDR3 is TGTGCCAGCAGCCCACCTGGCGGATTAGATACGCAGTATTTT. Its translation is CASSPPGGLDTQYF.

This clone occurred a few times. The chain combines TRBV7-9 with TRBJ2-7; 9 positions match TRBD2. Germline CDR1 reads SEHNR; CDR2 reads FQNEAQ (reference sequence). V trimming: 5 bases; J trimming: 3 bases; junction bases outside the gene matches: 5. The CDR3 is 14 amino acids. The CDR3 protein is CASSPTSGNYEQYF. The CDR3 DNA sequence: TGTGCCAGCAGCCCGACTAGCGGAAACTACGAGCAGTACTTC. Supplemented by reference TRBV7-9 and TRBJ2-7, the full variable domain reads DTGVSQNPRHKITKRGQNVTFRCDPISEHNRLYWYRQTLGQGPEFLTYFQNEAQLEKSRLLSDRFSAERPKGSFSTLEIQRTEQGDSAMYLCASSPTSGNYEQYFGPGTRLTVT.

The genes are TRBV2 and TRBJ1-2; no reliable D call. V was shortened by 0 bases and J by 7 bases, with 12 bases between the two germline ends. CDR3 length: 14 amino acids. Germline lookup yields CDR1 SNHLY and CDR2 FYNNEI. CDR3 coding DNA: TGTGCCAGCAGTGAAGCGGGCAGGAGGACTGGCTACACCTTC. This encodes CASSEAGRRTGYTF.